The clone carrying this T cell receptor (beta chain) was seen more than once but under ten times. The antigen is not known. Germline CDR1 GTSNPN, CDR2 SVGIG (reference sequence). J gave up 2 bases and V 0 bases, and 5 bases lay outside the gene matches. This CDR3 is 15 amino acids long. TCRdb passed the 5' RACE reads through MiXCR, listing each CDR3 protein once. The sample lists about 450,000 distinct CDR3 sequences, about a fifth occurring once. This sample stems from a study of identical twins. Study-level points and caveats: Monozygotic twin pairs showed more out-of-frame TCR alpha sharing than models estimated. In beta out-of-frame sequences, the excess sharing between twins was weaker. Findings depended on cross-sectional statistics rather than tracking the same donors. There is a chance that invariant MAIT and iNKT cells partially muddied zero-insertion analyses.

Sequencing used naive T cells sorted from blood. This sequence originates from a man in his fifties or sixties in good health. The chain couples TRBV30 to TRBJ2-3, with 7 bases aligning to TRBD2. Written as DNA, the CDR3 is TGTGCCTGGAGTGTACCTAGCGGTTCCACAGATACGCAGTATTTT. Residues: CAWSVPSGSTDTQYF.